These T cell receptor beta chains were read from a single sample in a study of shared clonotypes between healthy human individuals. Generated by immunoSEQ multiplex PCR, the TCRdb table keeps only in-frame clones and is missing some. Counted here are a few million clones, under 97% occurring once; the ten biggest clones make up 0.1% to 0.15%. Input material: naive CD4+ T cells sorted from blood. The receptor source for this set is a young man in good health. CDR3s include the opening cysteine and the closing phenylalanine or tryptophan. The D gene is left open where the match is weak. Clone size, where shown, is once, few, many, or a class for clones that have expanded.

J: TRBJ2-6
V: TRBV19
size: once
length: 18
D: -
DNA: TGTGCCAGTAGTATGGTCACAGTCAGCGCCTCTGGGGCCAACGTCCTGACTTTC
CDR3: CASSMVTVSASGANVLTF

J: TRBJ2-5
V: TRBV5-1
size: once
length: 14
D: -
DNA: TGCGCCAGCAGCTCCGGACGGACCCTGGAGACCCAGTACTTC
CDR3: CASSSGRTLETQYF

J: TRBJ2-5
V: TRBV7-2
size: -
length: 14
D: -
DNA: TGTGCCAGCAGCTTAGAGTGGACCAAGGGGACCCAGTACTTC
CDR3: CASSLEWTKGTQYF

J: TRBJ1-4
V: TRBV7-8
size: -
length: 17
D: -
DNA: TGTGCCAGCAGCTCCCGCACCTCAAGTGCAACTAATGAAAAACTGTTTTTT
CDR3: CASSSRTSSATNEKLFF

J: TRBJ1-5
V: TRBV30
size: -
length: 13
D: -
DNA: TGTGCCTGGAGTGCCGGGTTAGAGCAGCCCCAGCATTTT
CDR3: CAWSAGLEQPQHF

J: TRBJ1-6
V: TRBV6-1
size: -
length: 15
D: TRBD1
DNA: TGTGCCAGCAGTGGAAGACAGGGGTATAATTCACCCCTCCACTTT
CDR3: CASSGRQGYNSPLHF

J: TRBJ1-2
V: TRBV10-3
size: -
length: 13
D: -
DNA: TGTGCCATTACAGAGAGTCGGGGGTACGGCTACACCTTC
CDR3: CAITESRGYGYTF

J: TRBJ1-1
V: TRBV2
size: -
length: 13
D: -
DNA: TGTGCCAGCAGTCGTCAAAAGAACACTGAAGCTTTCTTT
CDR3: CASSRQKNTEAFF

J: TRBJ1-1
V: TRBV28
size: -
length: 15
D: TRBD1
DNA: TGTGCCAGCAGTTTATTAAGACAGGGGAACACTGAAGCTTTCTTT
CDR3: CASSLLRQGNTEAFF

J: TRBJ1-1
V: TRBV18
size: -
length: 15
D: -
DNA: TGTGCCAGCTCACCACCGAGGGAGGTCGGCACTGAAGCTTTCTTT
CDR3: CASSPPREVGTEAFF

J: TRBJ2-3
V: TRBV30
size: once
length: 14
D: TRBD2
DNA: TGTGCCTGGAAACTAGCGGGGGGGCTTGGCACGCAGTATTTT
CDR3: CAWKLAGGLGTQYF

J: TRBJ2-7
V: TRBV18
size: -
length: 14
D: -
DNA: TGTGCCAGCTCACGAGCAGGCGGGTCCTACGAGCAGTACTTC
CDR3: CASSRAGGSYEQYF

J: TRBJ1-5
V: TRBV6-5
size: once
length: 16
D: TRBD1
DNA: TGTGCCAGCAGTTACTCATGGACAGGGGGCGATCAGCCCCAGCATTTT
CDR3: CASSYSWTGGDQPQHF

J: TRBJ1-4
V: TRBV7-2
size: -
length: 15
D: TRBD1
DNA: TGTGCCAGCAGCTATGGACAGGGGGGTGGTGAAAAACTGTTTTTT
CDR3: CASSYGQGGGEKLFF

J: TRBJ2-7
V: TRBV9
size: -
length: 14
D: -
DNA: TGTGCCAGCAGCCCAAGCGGTCGCTCCTACGAGCAGTACTTC
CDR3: CASSPSGRSYEQYF

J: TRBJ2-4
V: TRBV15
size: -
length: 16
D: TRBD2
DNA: TGTGCCACCAGCAGGGGGGGACTAGGCGAGAAAAACATTCAGTACTTC
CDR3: CATSRGGLGEKNIQYF

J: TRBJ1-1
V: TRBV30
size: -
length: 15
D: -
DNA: TGTGCCTGGAGTCCCGGGAGTCTGGGGAACACTGAAGCTTTCTTT
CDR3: CAWSPGSLGNTEAFF

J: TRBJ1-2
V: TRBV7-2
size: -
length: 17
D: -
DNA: TGTGCCAGCAGCTTAGCGCCGGTAACCCGGGGGACCTATGGCTACACCTTC
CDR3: CASSLAPVTRGTYGYTF

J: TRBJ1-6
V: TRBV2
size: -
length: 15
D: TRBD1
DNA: TGTGCCAGCAGTGACGGCAGGGGGACTCTAGGGCCCCTCCACTTT
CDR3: CASSDGRGTLGPLHF

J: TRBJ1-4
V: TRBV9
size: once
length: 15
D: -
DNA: TGTGCCAGCAGCCAACTGGATAGTGCTAATGAAAAACTGTTTTTT
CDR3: CASSQLDSANEKLFF

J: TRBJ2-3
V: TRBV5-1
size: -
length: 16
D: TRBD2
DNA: TGCGCCAGCAGCTTGGACTGGGCCGGGGGGGCAGATACGCAGTATTTT
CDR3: CASSLDWAGGADTQYF

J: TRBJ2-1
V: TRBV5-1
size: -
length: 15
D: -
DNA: TGCGCCAGCAGCAGAACCTGGAGCTCCTACAATGAGCAGTTCTTC
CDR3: CASSRTWSSYNEQFF

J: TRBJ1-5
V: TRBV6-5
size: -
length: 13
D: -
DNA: TGTGCCAGCAGTCATGCCTCCGAGGAACCCCAGCATTTT
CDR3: CASSHASEEPQHF

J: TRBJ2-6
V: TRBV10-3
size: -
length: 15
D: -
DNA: TGTGCCATCAGTGCAGACTTCTCTGGGGCCAACGTCCTGACTTTC
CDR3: CAISADFSGANVLTF

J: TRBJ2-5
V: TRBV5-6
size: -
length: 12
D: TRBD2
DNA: TGTGCCAGCAGCTTGGGACTAGCGGGACATCACTTC
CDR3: CASSLGLAGHHF

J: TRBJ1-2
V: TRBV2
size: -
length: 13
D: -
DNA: TGTGCCAGCAGTGAAGAGGGTAAGGACGGCTACACCTTC
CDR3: CASSEEGKDGYTF

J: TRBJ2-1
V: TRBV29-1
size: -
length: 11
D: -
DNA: TGCAGCGCCGCCGGGTACAATGAGCAGTTCTTC
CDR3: CSAAGYNEQFF

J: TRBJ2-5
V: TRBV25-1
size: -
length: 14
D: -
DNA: TGTGCCAGCAGTGAAAGAGGGGCAGGGAAGGAGCAGTACTTC
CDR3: CASSERGAGKEQYF